The next 29 T cell receptor beta chains were all read from a single sample in a study of cytomegalovirus exposure and HLA in healthy donors. PCR used 60 Vbeta primers and 13 Jbeta primers. Profiled with immunoSEQ multiplex PCR; TCRdb holds only in-frame clones, not every one. The sample consists of roughly 160,000 clones, approximately 77% of them appearing once. The source material was PBMCs. Receptors were obtained from a man aged 30-40 years in good health and CMV-seropositive.

The chain links TRBV6-6 to TRBJ1-3; tentatively, D is TRBD1 (5 bases). CDR3 length: 15 residues. Germline CDR1 MNHNY, CDR2 SVGAGI (reference sequence). The ends were cut back, 4 bases at V and 4 bases at J, with 14 bases in the middle. This chain's CDR3 is CASSSSGTRGNTIYF. The CDR3 region has the DNA TGTGCCAGCAGTTCCTCCGGGACTCGCGGAAACACCATATATTTT.

The chain employs TRBV5-4 and TRBJ2-7; 10 bases fit TRBD2. The CDR3 consists of 15 residues. Germline CDR1 SGHNT, CDR2 YYREEE (reference sequence). J gave up 3 bases and V 4 bases, and 7 bases lay outside the gene matches. CDR3 sequence reads: CASSLGLAGGYEQYF. The CDR3 DNA sequence: TGTGCCAGCAGCCTCGGTTTAGCGGGGGGCTACGAGCAGTACTTC.

This rearrangement joins TRBV2 to TRBJ2-1, with TRBD2 identical over 15 bases. The J segment lost 7 bases and the V segment lost 5 bases, leaving 6 bases of the junction unmatched. CDR3 length: 16 residues. CDR1 and CDR2 (germline): SNHLY, FYNNEI. CDR3 nucleotides: TGTGCCAGCAGTCGCCGGACTAGCGGGGGGGAAAATGAGCAGTTCTTC. Translating it yields CASSRRTSGGENEQFF.

The V and J genes are TRBV6-1 and TRBJ2-1, with 8 bases identical to TRBD1. The V gene's germline CDR1 is MNHNS and CDR2 SASEGT. V trimming: 6 bases; J trimming: 10 bases; junction bases outside the gene matches: 11. The CDR3 contains 14 residues. CDR3 DNA sequence: TGTGCCAGCAGGGAGGGGCAGGGGGCGAGGGAGCAGTTCTTC. This gives the protein CASREGQGAREQFF.

This clone was observed a handful of times. CDR3 nucleotide sequence: TGTGCCAGCAGCCACATAACAGGGGTTAGTGAAGCTTTCTTT. It translates to CASSHITGVSEAFF. The chain links TRBV13 to TRBJ1-1; 7 nucleotides align to TRBD1. Trimming took 5 bases from V and 7 from J; bases not matched to a gene: 10. Germline lookup yields CDR1 PRHDT and CDR2 FYEKMQ (reference sequence). The CDR3 totals 14 residues.

To note about this clone: Its ends do not fully match the called genes, so a read error is possible. Distinct nucleotide sequences in the sample also encode this CDR3. This rearrangement joins TRBV4-3 to TRBJ1-3; 12 bases match TRBD1. This CDR3 spans 16 amino acids. Germline assignment: CDR1 LGHNA and CDR2 YSLEER. This chain's CDR3 is CASSQLGQGAGNTIYF. As DNA, the CDR3 is TGCGCCAGTAGCCAGCTGGGACAGGGGGCCGGAAACACCATATATTTT.

This clone was observed once. V and J are TRBV13 and TRBJ2-5, with 16 bases matching TRBD2. Germline-derived CDR1 and CDR2 are PRHDT and FYEKMQ (reference sequence). Trimming at V came to 5 bases and at J to 2 bases, leaving 5 bases not matched to a gene. CDR3 length: 17 residues. The CDR3 region is CASSPGLAGGQQETQYF. CDR3 in DNA: TGTGCCAGCAGCCCGGGACTAGCGGGGGGGCAACAAGAGACCCAGTACTTC.

The genes are TRBV5-1 and TRBJ2-3; D might be TRBD2 (6 bases). Trimming stripped 0 bases from V and 1 base from J, with 12 bases between. CDR1 is SGHRS, CDR2 YFSETQ, per germline. The CDR3 is made up of 16 amino acids. The DNA for the CDR3 is TGCGCCAGCAGCTTGGATCTTGGGGAGGGCACAGATACGCAGTATTTT. This sequence encodes CASSLDLGEGTDTQYF.

This clone was detected once. J is TRBJ2-7 and V is TRBV23-1, with D unclear. TRBV23-1 is given ORF status, its function remaining uncertain. CDR3 length equals 10 residues. Trimming took 7 bases from V and 6 from J, leaving 7 bases between them. CDR3 in amino acids: CASTSLEQYF. The CDR3 DNA sequence: TGCGCCAGCACCTCCCTCGAGCAGTACTTC.

The genes are TRBV30 and TRBJ2-7; 10 bases are shared with TRBD1. Germline V lookup: CDR1 GTSNPN, CDR2 SVGIG (reference sequence). CDR3 length equals 15 residues. Trimming removed 2 bases from V and 2 bases from J; junction bases left unmatched: 6. CDR3 in DNA: TGTGCCTGGAGTCACGGGGGGACAGGGGCCTACGAGCAGTACTTC. Amino acid sequence: CAWSHGGTGAYEQYF. Full variable domain (outside the CDR3, taken from reference TRBV30 and TRBJ2-7): SQTIHQWPATLVQPVGSPLSLECTVEGTSNPNLYWYRQAAGRGLQLLFYSVGIGQISSEVPQNLSASRPQDRQFILSSKKLLLSDSGFYLCAWSHGGTGAYEQYFGPGTRLTVT.

The J gene is TRBJ2-2, the V gene TRBV7-3; weak D call: TRBD1 (6 bases). The length of the CDR3 is 13 residues. In germline, CDR1 is SGHTA, CDR2 FQGTGA. Trimming took off 5 bases at V and 8 bases at J, with 12 bases between the two ends. The DNA of the CDR3 is TGTGCCAGCAGCGTACACAGGGAAGGGGAGCTGTTTTTT. As protein: CASSVHREGELFF.

On this clone: At one boundary the junction diverges from the germline segment, which might be a read error. The sample contains more than one DNA sequence encoding this CDR3. In nucleotides, the CDR3 is TGTGCCAGCGGGGGACAGGCTGTTAATTCCCCCCTCCACTTT. Translation gives CASGGQAVNSPLHF. V gene TRBV6-1 combines with J gene TRBJ1-6, with TRBD1 matching 8 bases. Germline CDR1 MNHNS, CDR2 SASEGT. The CDR3 runs to 14 residues.

The chain employs TRBV7-7 and TRBJ2-7; TRBD1 matches 8 bases. J gave up 5 bases and V 8 bases, and 8 bases lay outside the gene matches. Germline V CDR1 and CDR2: SSHAT, FNYEAQ (reference sequence). The CDR3 runs 13 residues. The CDR3 spells CASSPDRVHEQYF. CDR3 sequence (DNA): TGTGCCAGCTCCCCGGACAGGGTCCACGAGCAGTACTTC.

This chain connects TRBV2 to TRBJ1-4; 9 bases map to TRBD1. The CDR3 covers 15 residues. Germline CDR1 reads SNHLY; CDR2 reads FYNNEI. V shed 4 bases, J shed 7 bases, and the junction held 7 bases outside the gene matches. The CDR3 nucleotides are TGTGCCAGCAGTGGAACAGGGGGACAGGGTGAAAAACTGTTTTTT. Protein: CASSGTGGQGEKLFF.

The rearrangement uses TRBV2 and TRBJ2-7; D call uncertain. Germline assignment: CDR1 SNHLY and CDR2 FYNNEI. The CDR3 spans 14 residues. Trimming left V 2 bases short and J 1 base short, with 9 bases between. The CDR3 coding sequence is TGTGCCAGCAGTGAAAACAGAGAATCCTACGAGCAGTACTTC. Its translation: CASSENRESYEQYF.

V usage is TRBV27 and J usage is TRBJ1-1; TRBD1 might be the D (5 bases). This CDR3 spans 13 amino acids. Germline CDR1 reads MNHEY; CDR2 reads SMNVEV (reference sequence). With 3 bases removed from V and 5 bases from J, the gap between germline ends came to 10 bases. The CDR3 loop reads CASSFQGRTEAFF. Written as DNA, the CDR3 is TGTGCCAGCAGTTTTCAGGGAAGGACTGAAGCTTTCTTT.

The chain carries TRBV7-9 and TRBJ1-3, with a weak D call TRBD1 (5 bases). The V end lost 5 bases, the J end lost 0 bases, and 11 bases lay between the germline ends. This CDR3 has 15 residues. CDR1 is SEHNR, CDR2 FQNEAQ, per germline (reference sequence). The CDR3 DNA follows: TGTGCCAGCAGCCCGCCAGGGAACTCTGGAAACACCATATATTTT. This codes for CASSPPGNSGNTIYF. The whole variable domain, filled in from reference TRBV7-9 and TRBJ1-3, reads DTGVSQNPRHKITKRGQNVTFRCDPISEHNRLYWYRQTLGQGPEFLTYFQNEAQLEKSRLLSDRFSAERPKGSFSTLEIQRTEQGDSAMYLCASSPPGNSGNTIYFGEGSWLTVV.

The rearrangement joins TRBV19 to TRBJ2-1; TRBD1 aligns across 10 bases. There are 15 residues in the CDR3. Germline V CDR1 and CDR2: LNHDA, SQIVND (reference sequence). Trimming removed 6 bases from V and 8 bases from J; junction bases left unmatched: 10. The CDR3 spells CASSPGGQGFDEQFF. The CDR3 DNA reads as TGTGCCAGTAGCCCCGGGGGACAGGGGTTCGATGAGCAGTTCTTC.

V and J are TRBV6-4 and TRBJ1-2, with D tentatively TRBD1 (5 bases). Trimming shortened V by 4 bases and J by 8 bases, and 8 bases separated the two germline ends. In germline, CDR1 is MRHNA, CDR2 SNTAGT. The CDR3 spans 11 residues. The CDR3 here is CASSAGYGYTF. Written as DNA, the CDR3 is TGTGCCAGCAGTGCAGGGTACGGCTACACCTTC.

This chain uses TRBV30 with TRBJ1-2, with a tentative D call TRBD1 (5 bases). V lost 3 bases to trimming and J lost 2 bases, with 16 bases between them. Germline V lookup: CDR1 GTSNPN, CDR2 SVGIG (reference sequence). The CDR3 contains 15 residues. DNA for the CDR3: TGTGCCTGGAGCAGCCTGGACGGGGGGAACTATGGCTACACCTTC. Protein sequence: CAWSSLDGGNYGYTF.

This clone was observed a single time. This CDR3 reads CASSAGQAFSGNTIYF. The DNA for the CDR3 is TGTGCCAGCAGCGCGGGACAGGCCTTCTCTGGAAACACCATATATTTT. The chain couples TRBV9 to TRBJ1-3; 8 positions agree with TRBD1. The CDR3 has 16 residues. The V gene's germline CDR1 is SGDLS and CDR2 YYNGEE. V lost 3 bases, J lost 0 bases, and 5 bases stayed unmatched.

Written as DNA, the CDR3 is TGCAGCGTTGAAGATACCAGGGTGGACACCGGGGAGCTGTTTTTT. This codes for CSVEDTRVDTGELFF. V and J are TRBV29-1 and TRBJ2-2, with TRBD1 as a possible D gene (5 bases). The ends were cut back, 0 bases at V and 3 bases at J, with 11 bases in the middle. The CDR3 runs to 15 residues. Per germline, CDR1 SQVTM and CDR2 ANQGSEA.

This clone was seen only once. J is TRBJ2-1 and V is TRBV12-5; D might be TRBD2 (6 bases). The V and J ends lost 7 bases and 2 bases respectively, with 15 bases between them. The CDR3 length is 15 residues. Germline assignment: CDR1 LGHNT and CDR2 FRNRAP. In DNA, the CDR3 is TGTGCTAGTGCTCCGGGGGTTTCAACCTACAATGAGCAGTTCTTC. This sequence encodes CASAPGVSTYNEQFF.

The rearrangement joins TRBV5-6 to TRBJ1-1; D perhaps matches TRBD1 (5 bases). The CDR3 covers 14 residues. Trimming shortened V by 3 bases and J by 1 base, and 10 bases separated the two germline ends. Per germline, CDR1 SGHDT and CDR2 YYEEEE. This chain's CDR3 is CASSSAGGNTEAFF. The CDR3 coding sequence is TGTGCCAGCAGCTCGGCGGGGGGGAACACTGAAGCTTTCTTT.

The chain joins TRBV2 to TRBJ2-4; D unclear. Trimming stripped 4 bases from V and 5 bases from J, with 3 bases between. From germline, CDR1 is SNHLY and CDR2 FYNNEI. The CDR3 is 11 amino acids. The CDR3 DNA reads as TGTGCCAGCAGTGCGGAAAACATTCAGTACTTC. Translated: CASSAENIQYF.

The chain combines TRBV13 with TRBJ2-7; 12 bases align to TRBD2. The V segment lost 0 bases and the J segment 0 bases; nucleotides outside the gene matches: 6. The CDR3 extends over 18 amino acids. Germline V gene lookup returns CDR1 PRHDT and CDR2 FYEKMQ (reference sequence). CDR3 loop: CASSLGLAGGSLSYEQYF. CDR3 DNA: TGTGCCAGCAGCTTAGGGCTAGCGGGGGGGTCCCTCTCCTACGAGCAGTACTTC.

The chain joins TRBV6-5 to TRBJ2-2; TRBD1 matches at 10 bases. CDR3 length: 15 amino acids. V trimming: 6 bases; J trimming: 4 bases; junction bases outside the gene matches: 5. Germline-derived CDR1 and CDR2 are MNHEY and SVGAGI. This CDR3 reads CASRMGTGATGELFF. CDR3 coding DNA: TGTGCCAGCAGGATGGGGACAGGGGCCACCGGGGAGCTGTTTTTT.

This clone was counted a few times. The chain is built from TRBV9 and TRBJ2-3; TRBD2 matches at 10 bases. Germline CDR1 is SGDLS and CDR2 is YYNGEE. J lost 6 bases, V lost 0 bases, and 10 bases had no gene match. This CDR3 is built from 17 residues. Here the CDR3 DNA reads TGTGCCAGCAGCGTAGCTCTGAGCGGGGGGGCAAGGGATACGCAGTATTTT. Translated: CASSVALSGGARDTQYF.

V gene TRBV5-1 combines with J gene TRBJ2-2; 12 bases map to TRBD2. This CDR3 has 15 amino acids. Losses at the gene ends were 4 bases for V and 7 bases for J; bases not matched to a gene: 5. CDR1 and CDR2 (germline): SGHRS, YFSETQ. The CDR3 here is CASSPRTSGDGELFF. In DNA, the CDR3 is TGCGCCAGCAGCCCACGGACTAGCGGGGACGGGGAGCTGTTTTTT. The full variable domain, completed using reference TRBV5-1 and TRBJ2-2, is KAGVTQTPRYLIKTRGQQVTLSCSPISGHRSVSWYQQTPGQGLQFLFEYFSETQRNKGNFPGRFSGRQFSNSRSEMNVSTLELGDSALYLCASSPRTSGDGELFFGEGSRLTVL.